Below, 6 T cell receptor beta chains from the same sample are listed, as sequenced in a study of lymphopenia after photon versus proton radiotherapy. Method: immunoSEQ multiplex PCR; TCRdb's copy keeps in-frame clones and lacks some. The table lists some 38,000 clones, around 90% of them singletons, with 12% to 15% in the top ten. Specimen: peripheral blood, collected from a patient treated with photon-based radiotherapy. These receptors were taken from a man in his 60s with cholangiocarcinoma.

The chain is built from TRBV6-5 and TRBJ1-1; D unclear. The CDR3 spans 15 residues. The ends were cut back, 5 bases at V and 4 bases at J, with 17 bases in the middle. Germline CDR1 and CDR2: MNHEY and SVGAGI. The DNA of the CDR3 is TGTGCCAGCAGTCCGGTTCGGGCTGAGAGCACTGAAGCTTTCTTT. Its translation is CASSPVRAESTEAFF.

The genes are TRBV18 and TRBJ2-2, with D perhaps TRBD2 (5 bases). Deletions cut 2 bases from V and 6 bases from J, with 10 bases between. The CDR3 length is 14 residues. Germline V lookup: CDR1 KGHSH, CDR2 LQKENI. CDR3 nucleotide sequence: TGTGCCAGCTCACCAACGAGGGTACCCGGGGAGCTGTTTTTT. Translating gives CASSPTRVPGELFF.

The V gene is TRBV20-1, the J gene TRBJ1-1; D is undetermined. CDR1 is DFQATT, CDR2 SNEGSKA, per germline (reference sequence). This CDR3 has 10 residues. Trimming pared 0 bases from V and 4 bases from J, leaving 0 bases between. CDR3 sequence reads: CSARDTEAFF. The CDR3 DNA sequence: TGCAGTGCTAGAGACACTGAAGCTTTCTTT.

This chain connects TRBV11-2 to TRBJ2-7; 7 bases align to TRBD1. The CDR3 totals 14 residues. CDR1 is SGHAT, CDR2 FQNNGV, per germline. Trimming cost V 4 bases and J 2 bases; bases outside gene matches: 5. CDR3 sequence: CASSSTGTAYEQYF. The CDR3 DNA follows: TGTGCCAGCAGCTCTACCGGGACAGCCTACGAGCAGTACTTC.

The V gene is TRBV28, the J gene TRBJ2-3; 10 bases agree with TRBD1. This CDR3 is built from 15 residues. Looked up from germline, CDR1 is MDHEN and CDR2 is SYDVKM. V dropped 7 bases and J dropped 9; count of bases not matched to a gene: 13. The CDR3 loop is CASKRDRGRLSTQYF. The CDR3 nucleotides are TGTGCCAGCAAGAGGGACAGGGGAAGGTTAAGCACGCAGTATTTT. Combining the CDR3 with reference TRBV28 and TRBJ2-3 gives the whole variable domain DVKVTQSSRYLVKRTGEKVFLECVQDMDHENMFWYRQDPGLGLRLIYFSYDVKMKEKGDIPEGYSVSREKKERFSLILESASTNQTSMYLCASKRDRGRLSTQYFGPGTRLTVL.

The chain is built from TRBV7-9 and TRBJ2-2, with 7 bases aligning to TRBD2. CDR3 size: 16 residues. Germline CDR1 is SEHNR and CDR2 is FQNEAQ (reference sequence). V was clipped by 4 bases and J by 1 base; unmatched bases: 6. The CDR3 protein is CASSSLLAQNTGELFF. The CDR3 DNA sequence: TGTGCCAGCAGCTCCCTACTAGCGCAGAACACCGGGGAGCTGTTTTTT.